The clone carrying this T cell receptor (beta chain) has more than one count but fewer than ten. Original processing notes: Estimation of nucleated cell counts relied on the amplification of reference gene primers. Measured with immunoSEQ multiplex PCR; TCRdb has only the in-frame clones, and not every one. V, J and clone size are taken as reported in that table, and D and trimming were inferred from the DNA itself. The repertoire holds about 140,000 clones, with more than 80% as singletons. The data derive from a study of blood T cell repertoires in COVID-19. Overall study context: The United States, Italy and Spain provided the acute and convalescent COVID-19 samples.

After removal of 5 bases from V and 4 bases from J, the junction contained 2 bases not matched to a gene. Looked up from germline, CDR1 is SGHTA and CDR2 is FQGTGA. CDR3 length: 13 amino acids. Sequenced input: peripheral blood. The V call is TRBV7-3, the J call TRBJ1-2; TRBD1 agrees at 9 bases. The origin of this receptor is a woman of 80 years or more in a cohort sampled during active or convalescent COVID-19. This CDR3 is CASSAGQGYGYTF. The CDR3 region has the DNA TGTGCCAGCAGCGCGGGACAGGGCTATGGCTACACCTTC.